A selection of T cell receptor beta chains follows, all from one sample in a study of blood T cells in healthy people across ages. TCRdb called the 5' RACE reads again in MiXCR, with one record for every CDR3 protein. The table lists roughly 800,000 distinct CDR3 sequences, 58% of them singletons. Sequencing input: blood. These TCRs come from a man aged 30 to 45 in good health. Both conserved end residues are part of each CDR3. D genes are given only for firm matches. Clone size is not always given. Where it is, it says once, few, many or a class for expanded clones.

few,TRBD2,TRBJ2-1,TRBV11-1,TGTGCCAGCAGGACGACTAGCGGGGTAGGAGAGCAGTTCTTC,CASRTTSGVGEQFF
NA,NA,TRBJ2-5,TRBV24-1,TGTGCCACCAGTGATCTACTAGGTAATGAGCAGTACTTC,CATSDLLGNEQYF
NA,NA,TRBJ2-1,TRBV29-1,TGCAGCATTACAGGGTCTTCGTTCTACAATGAGCAGTTCTTC,CSITGSSFYNEQFF
NA,TRBD1,TRBJ1-2,TRBV24-1,TGTGCCACCAGTGGCTCCGGGACAGACTATGGCTACACCTTC,CATSGSGTDYGYTF
NA,NA,TRBJ2-7,TRBV7-2,TGTGCCAGCAGCTTAGTGGCGGGACAACTCTACGAGCAGTACTTC,CASSLVAGQLYEQYF
NA,NA,TRBJ2-7,TRBV3-1,TGTGCCAGCAGCCAAGAGGTCCACGAGCAGTACTTC,CASSQEVHEQYF
NA,NA,TRBJ2-1,TRBV12-3/TRBV12-4,TGTGCCAGCAGTTTTTCTGGCGGACTGTACAATGAGCAGTTCTTC,CASSFSGGLYNEQFF
NA,NA,TRBJ2-3,TRBV19,TGTGCCAGTAGTATCTCCAGGGGACGCGCAGATACGCAGTATTTT,CASSISRGRADTQYF
NA,NA,TRBJ1-5,TRBV6-2/TRBV6-3,TGTGCCAGCAGCTCGTACCGACGGACACTTAGCAATCAGCCCCAGCATTTT,CASSSYRRTLSNQPQHF
NA,NA,TRBJ2-4,TRBV15,TGTGCCACCAGCAACCGGGGGTCCGCGGTTTCCAAAAACATTCAGTACTTC,CATSNRGSAVSKNIQYF
few,TRBD1,TRBJ2-5,TRBV5-5,TGTGCCAGCAGCACCCGGACAGGATCTCCTAGGGCCCAGTACTTC,CASSTRTGSPRAQYF
NA,TRBD1,TRBJ2-4,TRBV24-1,TGTGCCGCTCAAGGGGGCCCCCAAAACATTCAGTACTTC,CAAQGGPQNIQYF
NA,NA,TRBJ2-7,TRBV11-2,TGTGCCAGCAGCTTATCCCCGGGGGAGGCCTACGAGCAGTACTTC,CASSLSPGEAYEQYF
NA,TRBD1,TRBJ1-6,TRBV6-5,TGTGCCAGCAGTTACTCACCGGGACAGGGGAATTCACCCCTCCACTTT,CASSYSPGQGNSPLHF
NA,NA,TRBJ2-1,TRBV27,TGTGCCAGCAGTTCCTGGACGGACAGCTCCTACAATGAGCAGTTCTTC,CASSSWTDSSYNEQFF
NA,TRBD2,TRBJ2-1,TRBV29-1,TGCAGCGTTGAAGGTGCGGGAGTAACCTATAAGCAGTTCTTC,CSVEGAGVTYKQFF
NA,TRBD2,TRBJ2-7,TRBV28,TGTGCCAGCAGTTCATCCCGACTAGCGAGGTACTACGAGCAGTACTTC,CASSSSRLARYYEQYF
NA,TRBD1,TRBJ2-1,TRBV4-1,TGCGCCAGCAGCCAAGATCTACGGGACAGGGCTGAAGATGAGCAGTTCTTC,CASSQDLRDRAEDEQFF
NA,TRBD1,TRBJ1-2,TRBV20-1,TGCAGTGCTAGAGTTCTCGGACAGGGGTCGGATGGCTACACCTTC,CSARVLGQGSDGYTF
once,TRBD2,TRBJ2-1,TRBV20-1,TGCAGTGCTTACCTACCACTAGCGGGAGTGAGGGCGGGGCAAAATGAGCAGTTCTTC,CSAYLPLAGVRAGQNEQFF
NA,TRBD2,TRBJ2-1,TRBV20-1,TGCAGTGCTAGAGATCTGACTAGCGGGGGGGTGGAGCAGTTCTTC,CSARDLTSGGVEQFF
NA,NA,TRBJ2-7,TRBV28,TGTGCCAGCAGCATAAACTACGAGCAGTACTTC,CASSINYEQYF
NA,NA,TRBJ2-5,TRBV28,TGTGCCAGCAGTGGGGCTAGCGCCGAGACCCAGTACTTC,CASSGASAETQYF
once,NA,TRBJ1-2,TRBV7-9,TGTGCCAGCAGCCCCGGCCGACAGGCACTCTATGGCTACACCTTC,CASSPGRQALYGYTF
NA,NA,TRBJ2-7,TRBV6-1,TGTGCCAGCAGTGTTCGGTCGGGGAACTACGAGCAGTACTTC,CASSVRSGNYEQYF
few,NA,TRBJ2-5,TRBV13,TGTGCCAGCAGCTCCGCCCAGTGGGAGCAGTACTTC,CASSSAQWEQYF
NA,TRBD1,TRBJ2-7,TRBV6-5,TGTGCCAGCAGTCTAAAGGGACAGCCCTACGAGCAGTACTTC,CASSLKGQPYEQYF
NA,NA,TRBJ1-2,TRBV28,TGTGCCAGCAGCCCCGACGCTGGCTATGGCTACACCTTC,CASSPDAGYGYTF
many,NA,TRBJ2-5,TRBV6-2/TRBV6-3,TGTGCCAGCAGGGCGCCTGGGCCAGGGGAGACCCAGTACTTC,CASRAPGPGETQYF
NA,NA,TRBJ2-1,TRBV14,TGTGCCAGCAGCCAAGTACTAGGTTCCTACAATGAGCAGTTCTTC,CASSQVLGSYNEQFF
few,TRBD1,TRBJ1-2,TRBV27,TGTGCCAGCAGTTTAGACAGGGTGAGCTATGGCTACACCTTC,CASSLDRVSYGYTF
NA,NA,TRBJ2-7,TRBV29-1,TGCAGCGTTTTAGCCTACGAGCAGTACTTC,CSVLAYEQYF
many,TRBD1,TRBJ2-3,TRBV10-3,TGTGCCATCAGCGGACAGGGGGTTATCACAGATACGCAGTATTTT,CAISGQGVITDTQYF
many,NA,TRBJ2-3,TRBV5-1,TGTGCCAGCAGCTTAGTCGCGGGAACAGATACGCAGTATTTT,CASSLVAGTDTQYF
NA,NA,TRBJ1-1,TRBV2,TGTGCCAGCAGTGAGTCAGCCCGGATCACTGAAGCTTTCTTT,CASSESARITEAFF
NA,TRBD1,TRBJ1-2,TRBV7-6,TGTGCCAGCAGCTTACCGGGACAGCCCAGGGAAAACTATGGCTACACCTTC,CASSLPGQPRENYGYTF
many,NA,TRBJ1-1,TRBV7-9,TGTGCCAGCAGCTCTTGGGCGGACGCCTCGAACACTGAAGCTTTCTTT,CASSSWADASNTEAFF
few,NA,TRBJ2-7,TRBV6-2/TRBV6-3,TGTGCCAGCAGGGGGGACTTCCTCTCCTACGAGCAGTACTTC,CASRGDFLSYEQYF
many,NA,TRBJ1-1,TRBV5-1,TGCGCCAGCAGCTTGGGCCGCCTCATGAACACTGAAGCTTTCTTT,CASSLGRLMNTEAFF
NA,NA,TRBJ1-2,TRBV20-1,TGCAGTGCGGGTGGGACTACCTATGGCTACACCTTC,CSAGGTTYGYTF
NA,NA,TRBJ2-7,TRBV2,TGTGCCAGCAGTGAAGCGTGGCAGGGGTTCGAGCAGTACTTC,CASSEAWQGFEQYF
NA,TRBD1,TRBJ2-7,TRBV20-1,TGCAGTGCTAGGGCTTTCCTCTCGCGGGACAGGGACGAGCAGTACTTC,CSARAFLSRDRDEQYF
few,NA,TRBJ1-2,TRBV29-1,TGCAGCGTTGAGGATGGGGGAAGGGGGGCGAATGGCTACACCTTC,CSVEDGGRGANGYTF
NA,NA,TRBJ2-3,TRBV10-2,TGCGCCAGCAGTTGGTCGGGGGGCTACCAAGGAGATACGCAGTATTTT,CASSWSGGYQGDTQYF
few,TRBD1,TRBJ1-2,TRBV29-1,TGCAGCGTCGACAGGGGGTATGGCTACACCTTC,CSVDRGYGYTF
NA,NA,TRBJ2-1,TRBV28,TGTGCCAGCGGGGAGGTGTGGAATGAGCAGTTCTTC,CASGEVWNEQFF
many,NA,TRBJ2-7,TRBV29-1,TGCAGCGTTGCCGGGACCGGGTACGAGCAGTACTTC,CSVAGTGYEQYF
NA,NA,TRBJ2-1,TRBV9,TGTGCCAGCAGCGTAGTGGGCCAGCAGCTTAAGAATGAGCAGTTCTTC,CASSVVGQQLKNEQFF
NA,TRBD2,TRBJ2-2,TRBV2,TGTGCCAGCGCCGGGACTAGAAGCACCGGGGAGCTGTTTTTT,CASAGTRSTGELFF